Here is one T cell receptor (beta chain) with its context. The antigen remains unidentified. The data stem from a study of vaccination effects on CD4 cells after COVID-19. Study outcomes and limitations: Only 1 of 255 vaccine-induced clones from healthy vaccinees cross-reacted with common cold coronaviruses.

Antigen-specific CD4+ T cell clonotypes were called by their expansion after viral peptide-pool culture in ViraFEST. Following culture for around 10 days, CD4+ T cells were isolated. Previously uninfected by SARS-CoV-2, the vaccine recipients also showed negative nucleocapsid antibodies. The authors exchanged half the medium for IL-2 medium on days 3 and 7. CDR3 size: 15 residues. Germline V gives CDR1 MNHEY, CDR2 SVGEGT. V lost 4 bases and J lost 7, with 19 bases in between. Only in-frame clones appear in the TCRdb table, and some are missing; sequencing was by immunoSEQ multiplex PCR. Of more than 40,000 clones in the sample, under 85% were seen once.

The TCR comes from a human donor who received a COVID-19 vaccine. The specimen comprised CD4+ T cells from PBMCs cultured with HCoV-NL63 spike peptides, sampled before COVID-19 vaccination. The chain has TRBV6-2 or TRBV6-3 and TRBJ1-1; D is possibly TRBD1 (6 bases). DNA for the CDR3: TGTGCCAGCAGTTGGGGAGGTGTAGGGGGTCGTGAAGCTTTCTTT. It translates to CASSWGGVGGREAFF.